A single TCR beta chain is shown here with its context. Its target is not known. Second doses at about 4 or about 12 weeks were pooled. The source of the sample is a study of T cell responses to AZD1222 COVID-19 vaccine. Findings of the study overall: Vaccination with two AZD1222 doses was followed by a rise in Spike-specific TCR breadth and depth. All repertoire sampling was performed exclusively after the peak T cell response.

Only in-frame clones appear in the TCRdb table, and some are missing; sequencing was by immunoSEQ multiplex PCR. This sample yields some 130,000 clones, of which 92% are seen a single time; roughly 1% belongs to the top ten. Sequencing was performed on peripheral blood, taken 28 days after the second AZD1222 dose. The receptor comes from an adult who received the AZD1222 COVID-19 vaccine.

This CDR3 is CASSQEKQAGGNYQPQHF. DNA of the CDR3: TGTGCCAGCAGCCAAGAGAAGCAGGCCGGGGGTAACTATCAGCCCCAGCATTTT. The rearrangement uses TRBV4-2 and TRBJ1-5, with a tentative D call TRBD1 (5 bases). The CDR3 extends over 18 amino acids. The V gene's germline CDR1 is LGHNA and CDR2 YNFKEQ. The V gene lost 0 bases and the J gene lost 5 bases, with 20 bases spanning the gap.